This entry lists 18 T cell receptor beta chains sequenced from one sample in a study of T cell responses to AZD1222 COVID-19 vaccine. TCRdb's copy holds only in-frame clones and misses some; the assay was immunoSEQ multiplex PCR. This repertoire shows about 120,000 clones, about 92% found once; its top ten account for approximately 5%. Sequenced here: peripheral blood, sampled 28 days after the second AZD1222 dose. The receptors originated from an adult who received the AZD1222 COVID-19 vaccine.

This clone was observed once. The CDR3 region has the DNA TGCGCCAGCAGCCAAGACAGGGATAGCTCCTACAATGAGCAGTTCTTC. Protein product: CASSQDRDSSYNEQFF. The chain employs TRBV4-3 and TRBJ2-1; D is perhaps TRBD1 (5 bases). This CDR3 contains 16 residues. CDR1 and CDR2 (germline): LGHNA, YSLEER. Trimming took off 0 bases at V and 0 bases at J, with 9 bases between the two ends.

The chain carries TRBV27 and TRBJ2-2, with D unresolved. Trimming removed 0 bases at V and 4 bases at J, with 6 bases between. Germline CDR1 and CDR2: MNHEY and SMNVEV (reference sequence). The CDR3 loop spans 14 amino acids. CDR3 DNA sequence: TGTGCCAGCAGTTTATCAGTGGCCACCGGGGAGCTGTTTTTT. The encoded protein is CASSLSVATGELFF.

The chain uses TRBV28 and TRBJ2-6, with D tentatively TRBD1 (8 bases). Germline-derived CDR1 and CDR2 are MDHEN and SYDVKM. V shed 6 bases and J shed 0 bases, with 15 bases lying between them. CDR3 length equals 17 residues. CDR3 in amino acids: CASRAGQASSGANVLTF. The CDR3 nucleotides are TGTGCCAGCAGAGCGGGACAGGCTTCCTCTGGGGCCAACGTCCTGACTTTC.

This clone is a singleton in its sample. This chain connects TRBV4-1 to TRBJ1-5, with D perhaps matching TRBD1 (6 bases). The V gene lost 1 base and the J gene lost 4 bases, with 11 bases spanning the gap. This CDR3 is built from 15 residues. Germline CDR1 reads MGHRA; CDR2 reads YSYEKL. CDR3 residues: CASSQAGQRNQPQHF. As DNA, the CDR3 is TGCGCCAGCAGCCAAGCTGGACAGCGGAATCAGCCCCAGCATTTT.

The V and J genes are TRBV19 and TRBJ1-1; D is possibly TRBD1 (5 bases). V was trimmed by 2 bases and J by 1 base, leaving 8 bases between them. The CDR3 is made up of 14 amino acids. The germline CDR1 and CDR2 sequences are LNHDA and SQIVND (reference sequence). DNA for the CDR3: TGTGCCAGTAGTATAAATCAGGGGAACACTGAAGCTTTCTTT. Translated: CASSINQGNTEAFF.

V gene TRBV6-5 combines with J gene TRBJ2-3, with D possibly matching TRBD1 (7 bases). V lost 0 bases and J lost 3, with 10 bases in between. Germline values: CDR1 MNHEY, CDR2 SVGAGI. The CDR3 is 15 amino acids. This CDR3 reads CASSYSQGGTDTQYF. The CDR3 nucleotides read TGTGCCAGCAGTTACTCCCAGGGGGGTACAGATACGCAGTATTTT.

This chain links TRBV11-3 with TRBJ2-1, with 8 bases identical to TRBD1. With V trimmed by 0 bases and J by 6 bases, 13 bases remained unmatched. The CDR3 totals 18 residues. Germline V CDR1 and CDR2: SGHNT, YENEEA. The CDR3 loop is CASSLDRGTGGRANEQFF. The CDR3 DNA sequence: TGTGCCAGCAGCTTAGATCGTGGGACAGGCGGCAGGGCCAATGAGCAGTTCTTC. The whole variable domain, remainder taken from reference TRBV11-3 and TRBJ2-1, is EAGVVQSPRYKIIEKKQPVAFWCNPISGHNTLYWYLQNLGQGPELLIRYENEEAVDDSQLPKDRFSAERLKGVDSTLKIQPAELGDSAVYLCASSLDRGTGGRANEQFFGPGTRLTVL.

Written as DNA, the CDR3 is TGTGCCAGCAGCTCCGCCGGGCCCCCAAATTTCTATGGCTACACCTTC. This sequence encodes CASSSAGPPNFYGYTF. The chain combines TRBV14 with TRBJ1-2, with D uncertain. V lost 5 bases and J lost 4, with 20 bases in between. In germline, CDR1 is SGHDN, CDR2 FVKESK. The CDR3 has 16 residues.

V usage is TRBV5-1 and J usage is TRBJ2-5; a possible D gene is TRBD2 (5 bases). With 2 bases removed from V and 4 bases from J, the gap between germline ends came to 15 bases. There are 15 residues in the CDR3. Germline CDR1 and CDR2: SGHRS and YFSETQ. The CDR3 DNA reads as TGCGCCAGCAGCTTTGGACGCGGGCCGGGAGAGACCCAGTACTTC. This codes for CASSFGRGPGETQYF.

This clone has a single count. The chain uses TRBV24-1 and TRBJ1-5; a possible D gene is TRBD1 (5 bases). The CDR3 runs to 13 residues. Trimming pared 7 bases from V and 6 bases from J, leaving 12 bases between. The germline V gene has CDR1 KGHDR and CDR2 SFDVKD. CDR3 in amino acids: CATSPGRGQPQHF. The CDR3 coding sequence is TGTGCCACCAGCCCGGGGAGGGGTCAGCCCCAGCATTTT.

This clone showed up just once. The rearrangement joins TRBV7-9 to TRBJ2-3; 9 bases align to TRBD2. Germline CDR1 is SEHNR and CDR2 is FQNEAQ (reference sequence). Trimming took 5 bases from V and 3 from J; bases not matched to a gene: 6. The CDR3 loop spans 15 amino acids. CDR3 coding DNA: TGTGCCAGCAGCCATAGCGGGGGCGGGACAGATACGCAGTATTTT. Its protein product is CASSHSGGGTDTQYF.

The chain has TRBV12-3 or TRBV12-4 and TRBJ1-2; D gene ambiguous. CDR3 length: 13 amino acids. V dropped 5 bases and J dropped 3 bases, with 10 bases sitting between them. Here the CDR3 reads CASSLRNHYGYTF. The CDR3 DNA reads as TGTGCCAGCAGTCTGAGGAACCACTATGGCTACACCTTC.

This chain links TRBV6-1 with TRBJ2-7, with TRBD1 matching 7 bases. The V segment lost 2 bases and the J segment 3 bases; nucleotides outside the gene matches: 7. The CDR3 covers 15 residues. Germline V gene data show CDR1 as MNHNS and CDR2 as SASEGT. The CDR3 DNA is TGTGCCAGCAGTGAATTCCGGACAGGATACTACGAGCAGTACTTC. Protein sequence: CASSEFRTGYYEQYF.

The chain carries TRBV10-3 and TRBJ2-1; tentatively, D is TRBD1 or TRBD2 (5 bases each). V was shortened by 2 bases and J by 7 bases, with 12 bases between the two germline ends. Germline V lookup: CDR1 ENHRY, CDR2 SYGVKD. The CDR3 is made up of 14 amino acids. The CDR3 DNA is TGTGCCATCAGTGAGCCGGGACGGATTAATGAGCAGTTCTTC. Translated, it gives CAISEPGRINEQFF.

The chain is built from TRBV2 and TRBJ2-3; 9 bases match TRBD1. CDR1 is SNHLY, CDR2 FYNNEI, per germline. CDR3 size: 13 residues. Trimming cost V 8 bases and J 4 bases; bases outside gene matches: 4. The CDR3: CASGTGISDTQYF. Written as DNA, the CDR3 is TGTGCCAGCGGGACAGGGATATCAGATACGCAGTATTTT.

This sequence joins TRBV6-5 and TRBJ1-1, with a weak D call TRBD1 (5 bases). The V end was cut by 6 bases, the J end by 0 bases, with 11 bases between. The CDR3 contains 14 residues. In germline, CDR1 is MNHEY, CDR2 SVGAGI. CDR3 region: CASRGGALNTEAFF. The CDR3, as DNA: TGTGCCAGCAGGGGTGGGGCTTTGAACACTGAAGCTTTCTTT.

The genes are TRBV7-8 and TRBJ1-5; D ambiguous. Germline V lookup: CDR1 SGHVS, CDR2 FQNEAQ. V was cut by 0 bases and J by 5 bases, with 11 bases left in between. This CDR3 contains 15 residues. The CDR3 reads CASSLAPWSDQPQHF. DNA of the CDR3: TGTGCCAGCAGCTTAGCCCCCTGGAGCGATCAGCCCCAGCATTTT. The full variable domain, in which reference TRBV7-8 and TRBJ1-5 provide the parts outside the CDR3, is GAGVSQSPRYKVAKRGQDVALRCDPISGHVSLFWYQQALGQGPEFLTYFQNEAQLDKSGLPSDRFFAERPEGSVSTLKIQRTQQEDSAVYLCASSLAPWSDQPQHFGDGTRLSIL.

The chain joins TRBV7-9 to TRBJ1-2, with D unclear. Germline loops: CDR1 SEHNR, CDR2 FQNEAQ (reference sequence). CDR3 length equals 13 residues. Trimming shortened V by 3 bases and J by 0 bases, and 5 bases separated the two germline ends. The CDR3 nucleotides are TGTGCCAGCAGCTTGGCAGCTAACTATGGCTACACCTTC. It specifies CASSLAANYGYTF.